The present T cell receptor (beta chain) was sequenced within a study of cytomegalovirus exposure and HLA in healthy donors. This CDR3 contains 13 residues. V gave up 4 bases and J gave up 4 bases, with 9 bases separating them. Germline V CDR1 and CDR2: SGHTS, YDEGEE. PCR amplification relied on 60 Vbeta primers (plus 13 Jbeta primers). Sequenced by immunoSEQ multiplex PCR; TCRdb stores in-frame clones only, minus some. This table has more than 95,000 clones, 75% to 85% appearing once. The J gene is TRBJ1-3, the V gene TRBV5-8; no firm D call. The sample comprised PBMCs. This sequence was found in a man aged 50-60 years in good health and CMV-seronegative. CDR3 protein: CASSRTRGNTIYF. The CDR3 coding sequence is TGTGCCAGCAGCCGCACGAGAGGAAACACCATATATTTT.